Below are 29 T cell receptor beta chains sequenced from a single sample in a study of blood T cell repertoires in COVID-19. The protocol was immunoSEQ multiplex PCR, while the TCRdb copy is restricted to in-frame clones and leaves out a portion. The data contain roughly 73,000 clones, roughly three quarters of them seen just once; the ten biggest clones take up 21%. Input material: peripheral blood. These receptors came from a man between 65 and 80 years old with acute or convalescent COVID-19.

The chain carries TRBV15 and TRBJ2-4; TRBD1 might be the D (5 bases). CDR1 LNHNV and CDR2 YYDKDF come from the germline V gene (reference sequence). Trimming removed 5 bases at V and 0 bases at J, with 20 bases between. CDR3 size: 18 residues. The CDR3 here is CATSPVRQGAGAKNIQYF. In DNA form, the CDR3 reads TGTGCCACCAGCCCAGTTCGACAAGGGGCCGGAGCCAAAAACATTCAGTACTTC.

This clone was detected once. This rearrangement joins TRBV19 to TRBJ1-5, with 8 bases identical to TRBD1. Germline lookup yields CDR1 LNHDA and CDR2 SQIVND (reference sequence). With V trimmed by 4 bases and J by 1 base, 6 bases remained unmatched. This CDR3 is built from 16 residues. CDR3 sequence: CASSNRGQVSNQPQHF. CDR3 nucleotide sequence: TGTGCCAGTAGTAACCGGGGACAGGTGAGCAATCAGCCCCAGCATTTT.

The J gene is TRBJ1-4, the V gene TRBV25-1, with 7 nucleotides matching TRBD1. CDR1 is MGHDK and CDR2 is SYGVNS in the germline V gene. Trimming took 4 bases from V and 3 from J; bases not matched to a gene: 5. This CDR3 is built from 15 residues. CDR3 nucleotides: TGTGCCAGCAGTGCGCCCAGGGGGGCTAATGAAAAACTGTTTTTT. Its translation is CASSAPRGANEKLFF.

The chain couples TRBV7-6 to TRBJ2-3; maybe TRBD1 (6 bases). Trimming shortened V by 1 base and J by 1 base, and 6 bases separated the two germline ends. There are 14 residues in the CDR3. Germline CDR1 SGHVS, CDR2 FNYEAQ. CDR3 sequence (DNA): TGTGCCAGCAGCTTAGGGACAGGCACAGATACGCAGTATTTT. Protein product: CASSLGTGTDTQYF.

The V call is TRBV28, the J call TRBJ2-7; possibly TRBD2 for D (6 bases). The CDR3 runs 14 residues. The germline gives CDR1 MDHEN, CDR2 SYDVKM. V gave up 10 bases and J gave up 3 bases, with 19 bases separating them. For the CDR3, the DNA is TGTGCCACTATGACTAGTATTCTAAACTACGAGCAGTACTTC. Protein sequence: CATMTSILNYEQYF.

The CDR3 reads CASSSNRGDTQYF. DNA for the CDR3: TGTGCCAGCAGCTCCAATAGGGGAGATACGCAGTATTTT. The V gene is TRBV7-3, the J gene TRBJ2-3, with a weak D call TRBD1 (5 bases). The CDR3 runs to 13 residues. The V gene lost 4 bases and the J gene lost 5 bases, with 10 bases spanning the gap. Germline loops: CDR1 SGHTA, CDR2 FQGTGA.

This clone was recorded a few times. This chain uses TRBV5-1 with TRBJ1-6; 8 bases fit TRBD1. This CDR3 contains 17 residues. In germline, CDR1 is SGHRS, CDR2 YFSETQ. Unmatched junction bases numbered 9, after V lost 0 bases and J lost 7 bases. This CDR3 reads CASSLDPQGARNSPLHF. The DNA for the CDR3 is TGCGCCAGCAGCTTGGACCCCCAGGGGGCGAGAAATTCACCCCTCCACTTT.

This chain uses TRBV10-1 with TRBJ2-7, with 9 nucleotides matching TRBD2. CDR1 is WNHNN, CDR2 SYGVQD, per germline (reference sequence). V shed 3 bases and J 0 bases; nucleotides not matched to a gene: 6. This CDR3 spans 16 amino acids. CDR3 nucleotides: TGCGCCAGCAGTGATTCGGCGGGAGGGAGCTCCTACGAGCAGTACTTC. Its protein product is CASSDSAGGSSYEQYF.

This chain joins TRBV24-1 and TRBJ1-4; 9 nucleotides align to TRBD1. There are 16 residues in the CDR3. J was trimmed by 2 bases and V by 5 bases; bases with no gene match: 5. Germline V lookup: CDR1 KGHDR, CDR2 SFDVKD. CDR3 DNA sequence: TGTGCCACCAGTGCCCCAGGACAGGGGACTAATGAAAAACTGTTTTTT. Its translation: CATSAPGQGTNEKLFF.

The CDR3 spells CASQGSRVTGELFF. As DNA, the CDR3 is TGTGCCAGCCAGGGTAGTAGGGTCACCGGGGAGCTGTTTTTT. The chain joins TRBV6-5 to TRBJ2-2, with a tentative D call TRBD1 (5 bases). Trimming shortened V by 8 bases and J by 4 bases, and 14 bases separated the two germline ends. The CDR3 contains 14 residues. The V gene's germline CDR1 is MNHEY and CDR2 SVGAGI.

The V gene is TRBV7-8, the J gene TRBJ2-7; TRBD2 agrees at 13 bases. The CDR3 consists of 15 residues. The germline gives CDR1 SGHVS, CDR2 FQNEAQ. J lost 4 bases, V lost 5 bases, and 5 bases had no gene match. CDR3 DNA sequence: TGTGCCAGCAGCAGCGGACTAGCGGGAGTGTACGAGCAGTACTTC. Translation gives CASSSGLAGVYEQYF.

The chain employs TRBV7-8 and TRBJ1-5; D is uncertain. CDR3 length: 19 residues. Germline V gives CDR1 SGHVS, CDR2 FQNEAQ. Trimming removed 2 bases from V and 4 bases from J, with 24 bases in between. In nucleotides, the CDR3 is TGTGCCAGCAGCTTATGCCCCCTCCGTGCACTATCCCCGAATCAGCCCCAGCATTTT. This gives the protein CASSLCPLRALSPNQPQHF.

The gene calls are TRBV2 and TRBJ2-3, with TRBD2 matching 10 bases. V dropped 10 bases and J dropped 5; count of bases not matched to a gene: 9. This CDR3 has 14 amino acids. Germline loops: CDR1 SNHLY, CDR2 FYNNEI. The CDR3 loop reads CATPSGSSGDTQYF. The CDR3 nucleotides read TGTGCCACCCCTAGCGGGAGTTCCGGAGATACGCAGTATTTT.

The chain is built from TRBV6-5 and TRBJ2-1; D possibly corresponds to TRBD2 (5 bases). V lost 1 base to trimming and J lost 5 bases, with 6 bases between them. The CDR3 runs 13 residues. Germline V lookup: CDR1 MNHEY, CDR2 SVGAGI. CDR3 sequence (DNA): TGTGCCAGCAGTTACTACGGGAACAATGAGCAGTTCTTC. Protein sequence: CASSYYGNNEQFF.

The count of this clone is one. This chain joins TRBV7-2 and TRBJ2-7, with 11 bases lining up with TRBD2. From germline, CDR1 is SGHTA and CDR2 FQGNSA. The V gene end was trimmed by 1 base and the J gene end by 6 bases; junction bases not matched to a gene: 8. The CDR3 sequence is 16 residues long. CDR3 amino acids: CASSLGDLAGGREQYF. The CDR3 DNA is TGTGCCAGCAGCTTAGGCGACCTAGCGGGAGGACGCGAGCAGTACTTC.

This clone has a single count. The rearrangement links TRBV7-9 to TRBJ2-7, with 7 positions matching TRBD1. The V and J ends lost 4 bases and 3 bases, in that order; junction bases with no gene match: 6. Germline CDR1 reads SEHNR; CDR2 reads FQNEAQ (reference sequence). The CDR3 is made up of 14 amino acids. CDR3 protein: CASSSWTGNYEQYF. Here the CDR3 DNA reads TGTGCCAGCAGCTCCTGGACAGGTAACTACGAGCAGTACTTC.

This clone appeared a few times. J is TRBJ1-5 and V is TRBV21-1; TRBD1, the table's D call, lacks a check against the DNA. TRBV21-1 is listed as a pseudogene. The CDR3 is 15 amino acids. As DNA, the CDR3 is TGTGCCAGCAACATAGGGACAGGCTCCAATCAGCCCCAGCATTTT. Amino acid sequence: CASNIGTGSNQPQHF.

The gene calls are TRBV24-1 and TRBJ2-5; D gene unclear. The CDR3 has 15 residues. The V end was cut by 4 bases, the J end by 0 bases, with 11 bases between. Germline V gene sequence: CDR1 KGHDR, CDR2 SFDVKD. The CDR3 sequence is CATSDLTRDQETQYF. CDR3 bases: TGTGCCACCAGTGACCTAACACGGGACCAAGAGACCCAGTACTTC.

The chain employs TRBV11-3 and TRBJ2-3, with D uncertain. CDR3 length: 13 residues. V was cut by 0 bases and J by 5 bases, with 6 bases left in between. Germline V gives CDR1 SGHNT, CDR2 YENEEA. The CDR3 bases are TGTGCCAGCAGCTTAGATCAACAAGATACGCAGTATTTT. It translates to CASSLDQQDTQYF.

V gene TRBV12-3 or TRBV12-4 combines with J gene TRBJ1-5, with unresolved D. Trimming removed 6 bases from V and 9 bases from J, with 15 bases in between. The length of the CDR3 is 13 residues. CDR3 coding DNA: TGTGCCAGCAGCCACGGCGGGGAGGCGCCCCAGCATTTT. Protein: CASSHGGEAPQHF.

The CDR3 region has the DNA TGTGCCATCGGGGGGAACAATAATCAGCCCCAGCATTTT. Protein product: CAIGGNNNQPQHF. V is TRBV10-3 and J is TRBJ1-5, with D tentatively TRBD1 (5 bases). CDR3 length: 13 amino acids. Per the germline V gene, CDR1 is ENHRY and CDR2 is SYGVKD. V lost 8 bases to trimming and J lost 4 bases, with 12 bases between them.

In its sample, this clone was seen a few times. The gene calls are TRBV19 and TRBJ2-2, with D uncertain. This CDR3 is 15 amino acids long. Germline CDR1 is LNHDA and CDR2 is SQIVND (reference sequence). Trimming took off 5 bases at V and 0 bases at J, with 10 bases between the two ends. CDR3 sequence reads: CASSAFHSNTGELFF. CDR3 sequence (DNA): TGTGCCAGTAGTGCTTTCCACTCGAACACCGGGGAGCTGTTTTTT.

This clone was found once. The CDR3 DNA reads TGTGCCAGCAGTTACTCGGCGTCAGCGGACACCATATATTTT. This codes for CASSYSASADTIYF. V usage is TRBV6-5 and J usage is TRBJ1-3; D is uncertain. The CDR3 length is 14 residues. Trimming cost V 0 bases and J 8 bases, with 11 bases left between them. Germline V gene lookup returns CDR1 MNHEY and CDR2 SVGAGI.

The chain recombines TRBV6-1 with TRBJ1-3; D might be TRBD1 (5 bases). Germline CDR1 and CDR2: MNHNS and SASEGT. V shed 7 bases and J shed 7 bases, with 17 bases lying between them. This CDR3 has 14 residues. CDR3 in amino acids: CASISPGGANTIYF. The CDR3 DNA reads TGTGCCAGCATCAGCCCCGGGGGTGCTAACACCATATATTTT.

The gene calls are TRBV6-2 or TRBV6-3 and TRBJ2-1; 7 nucleotides agree with TRBD2. The CDR3 contains 14 residues. Per germline, CDR1 MNHEY and CDR2 SVGEGT. V shed 5 bases and J 3 bases; nucleotides not matched to a gene: 4. The CDR3 region is CASSSRTSYNEQFF. CDR3 DNA: TGTGCCAGCAGTAGTAGGACTAGCTACAATGAGCAGTTCTTC.

The genes are TRBV5-4 and TRBJ1-3; D possibly corresponds to TRBD1 (6 bases). Germline V CDR1 and CDR2: SGHNT, YYREEE (reference sequence). V lost 2 bases and J 0 bases, leaving 9 bases between the germline ends. This CDR3 region has 15 residues. In DNA, the CDR3 is TGTGCCAGCAGCTTCGGACAGTCCTCTGGAAACACCATATATTTT. It translates to CASSFGQSSGNTIYF.

The CDR3 sequence: CAIAGQGGYGYTF. The DNA for the CDR3 is TGTGCCATCGCCGGACAGGGAGGCTATGGCTACACCTTC. The gene calls are TRBV10-3 and TRBJ1-2; 8 bases are shared with TRBD1. The V segment lost 8 bases and the J segment 4 bases; nucleotides outside the gene matches: 6. Germline-derived CDR1 and CDR2 are ENHRY and SYGVKD. The CDR3 is 13 residues long.

The gene calls are TRBV7-9 and TRBJ1-6; 10 bases align to TRBD1. V shed 6 bases and J 11 bases; nucleotides not matched to a gene: 4. The CDR3 covers 13 residues. Germline lookup yields CDR1 SEHNR and CDR2 FQNEAQ (reference sequence). The CDR3 nucleotides read TGTGCCAGCAGACCAGGGACAGGGGCACCCCTCCACTTT. It is translated as CASRPGTGAPLHF.

The chain carries TRBV15 and TRBJ2-3; D gene ambiguous. The CDR3 is 14 amino acids. Germline V gene sequence: CDR1 LNHNV, CDR2 YYDKDF (reference sequence). Trimming removed 0 bases from V and 6 bases from J, with 10 bases in between. In nucleotides, the CDR3 is TGTGCCACCAGCAGAGATCAAAAGGAGGATACGCAGTATTTT. Its protein is CATSRDQKEDTQYF.